This T cell receptor (beta chain) is drawn from a study of T cell responses to AZD1222 COVID-19 vaccine. Some clones are missing from TCRdb's copy, which holds only in-frame ones; the method was immunoSEQ multiplex PCR. The sample consists of around 120,000 clones, approximately 87% of them appearing once. CDR1 is MNHEY, CDR2 SMNVEV, per germline (reference sequence). V lost 3 bases to trimming and J lost 7 bases; unmatched junction nucleotides: 14. This CDR3 region has 16 residues. V and J are TRBV27 and TRBJ1-2; 7 nucleotides line up with TRBD1. This clonotype was obtained from an adult in good health. The material sequenced was peripheral blood, taken on day 0 of AZD1222 vaccination. The CDR3 loop reads CASSFFATQTGRGYTF. In nucleotides, the CDR3 is TGTGCCAGCAGTTTTTTCGCAACTCAGACAGGGCGTGGCTACACCTTC.